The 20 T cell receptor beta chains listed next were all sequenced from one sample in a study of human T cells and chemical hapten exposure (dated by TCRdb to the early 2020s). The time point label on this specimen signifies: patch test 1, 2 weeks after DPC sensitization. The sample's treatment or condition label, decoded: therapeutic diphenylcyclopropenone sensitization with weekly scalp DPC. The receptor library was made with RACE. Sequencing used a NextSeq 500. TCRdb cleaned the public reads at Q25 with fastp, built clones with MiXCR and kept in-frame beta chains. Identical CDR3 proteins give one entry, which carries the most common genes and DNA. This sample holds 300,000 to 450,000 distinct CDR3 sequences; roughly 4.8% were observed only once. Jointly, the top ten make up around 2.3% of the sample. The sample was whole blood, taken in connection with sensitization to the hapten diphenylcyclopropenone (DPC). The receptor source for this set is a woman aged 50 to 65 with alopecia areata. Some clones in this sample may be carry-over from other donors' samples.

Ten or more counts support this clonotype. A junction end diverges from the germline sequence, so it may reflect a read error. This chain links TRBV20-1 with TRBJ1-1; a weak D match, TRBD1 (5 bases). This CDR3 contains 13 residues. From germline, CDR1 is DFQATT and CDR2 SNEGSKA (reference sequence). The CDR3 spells CSARADKVTEAFF. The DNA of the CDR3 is TGCAGTGCGAGAGCGGACAAGGTGACTGAAGCTTTCTTT.

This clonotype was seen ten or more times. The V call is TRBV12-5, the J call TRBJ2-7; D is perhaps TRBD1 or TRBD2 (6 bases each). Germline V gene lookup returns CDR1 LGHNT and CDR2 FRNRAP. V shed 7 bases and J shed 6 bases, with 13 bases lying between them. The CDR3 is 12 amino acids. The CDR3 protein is CASALRGVEQYF. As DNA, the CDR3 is TGTGCTAGTGCGCTGAGGGGGGTCGAGCAGTACTTC.

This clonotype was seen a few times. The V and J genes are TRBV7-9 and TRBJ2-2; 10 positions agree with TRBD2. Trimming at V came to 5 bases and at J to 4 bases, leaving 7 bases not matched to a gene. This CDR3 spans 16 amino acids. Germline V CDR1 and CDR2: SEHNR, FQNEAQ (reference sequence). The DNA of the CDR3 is TGTGCCAGCAGCCACCCGCCTAGCGGGGGCACCGGGGAGCTGTTTTTT. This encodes CASSHPPSGGTGELFF.

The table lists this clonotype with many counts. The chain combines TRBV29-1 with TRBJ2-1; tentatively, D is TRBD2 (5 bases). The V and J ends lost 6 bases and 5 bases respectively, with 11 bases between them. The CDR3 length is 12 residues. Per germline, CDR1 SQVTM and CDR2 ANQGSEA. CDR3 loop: CSVWTGNNEQFF. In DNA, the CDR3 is TGCAGCGTGTGGACTGGAAACAATGAGCAGTTCTTC.

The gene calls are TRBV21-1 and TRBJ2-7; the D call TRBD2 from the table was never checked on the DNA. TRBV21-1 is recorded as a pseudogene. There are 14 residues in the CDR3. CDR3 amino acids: CASQQGGFLYEQYF. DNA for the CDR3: TGTGCCAGCCAGCAAGGAGGATTTCTCTACGAGCAGTACTTC.

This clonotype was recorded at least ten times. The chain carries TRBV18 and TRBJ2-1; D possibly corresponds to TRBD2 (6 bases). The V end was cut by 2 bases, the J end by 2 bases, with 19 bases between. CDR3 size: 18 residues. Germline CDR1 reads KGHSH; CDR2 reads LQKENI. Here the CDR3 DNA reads TGTGCCAGCTCACCAATTACGACCGCGGGGCTTGCCTACAATGAGCAGTTCTTC. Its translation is CASSPITTAGLAYNEQFF.

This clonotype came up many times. The CDR3 spells CASSLHGQPQHF. CDR3 DNA sequence: TGTGCCAGCAGCTTACATGGACAGCCCCAGCATTTT. The rearrangement uses TRBV7-9 and TRBJ1-5, with D unclear. Germline V CDR1 and CDR2: SEHNR, FQNEAQ (reference sequence). The CDR3 extends over 12 amino acids. The germline V and J ends were trimmed by 2 bases and 7 bases, with 6 bases remaining between them.

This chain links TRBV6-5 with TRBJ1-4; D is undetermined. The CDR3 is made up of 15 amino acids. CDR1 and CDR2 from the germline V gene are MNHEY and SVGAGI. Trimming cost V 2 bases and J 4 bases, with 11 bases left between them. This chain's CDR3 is CASSYDGSNNEKLFF. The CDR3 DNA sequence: TGTGCCAGCAGTTACGACGGGTCCAATAATGAAAAACTGTTTTTT.

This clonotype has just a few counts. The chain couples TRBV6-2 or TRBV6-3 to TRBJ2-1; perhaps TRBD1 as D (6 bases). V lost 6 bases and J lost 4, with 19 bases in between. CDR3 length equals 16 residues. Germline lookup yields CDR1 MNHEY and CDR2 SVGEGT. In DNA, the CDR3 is TGTGCCAGCAGAAGTGAGCGGACCAGGGGTTACAATGAGCAGTTCTTC. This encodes CASRSERTRGYNEQFF.

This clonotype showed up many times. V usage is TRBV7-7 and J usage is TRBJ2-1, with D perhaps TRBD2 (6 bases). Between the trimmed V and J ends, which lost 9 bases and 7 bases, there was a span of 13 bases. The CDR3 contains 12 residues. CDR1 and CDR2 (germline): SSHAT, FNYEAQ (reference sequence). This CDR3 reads CASSAGRNEQFF. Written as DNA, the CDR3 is TGTGCCAGTTCGGCGGGGAGAAATGAGCAGTTCTTC.

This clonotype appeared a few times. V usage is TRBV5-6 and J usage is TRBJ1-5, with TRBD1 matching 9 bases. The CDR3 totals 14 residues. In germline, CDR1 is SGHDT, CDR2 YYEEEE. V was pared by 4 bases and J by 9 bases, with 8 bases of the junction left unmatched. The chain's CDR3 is CASSPGTGQGPQHF. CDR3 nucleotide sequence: TGTGCCAGCAGCCCTGGGACAGGGCAGGGGCCCCAGCATTTT.

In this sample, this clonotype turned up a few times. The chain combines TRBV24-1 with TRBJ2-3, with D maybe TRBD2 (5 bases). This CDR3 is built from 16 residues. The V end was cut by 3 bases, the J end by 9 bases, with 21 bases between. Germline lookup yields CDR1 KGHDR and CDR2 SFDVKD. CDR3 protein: CATSDREDLNGKTQYF. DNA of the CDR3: TGTGCCACCAGTGATCGAGAAGACCTTAACGGGAAGACGCAGTATTTT.

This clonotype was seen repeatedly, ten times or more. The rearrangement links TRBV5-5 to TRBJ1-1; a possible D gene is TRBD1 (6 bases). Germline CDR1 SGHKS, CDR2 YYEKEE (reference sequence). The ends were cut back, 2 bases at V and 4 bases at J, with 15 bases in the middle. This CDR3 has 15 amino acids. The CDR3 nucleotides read TGTGCCAGCAGCTTAACAGGGATAGTCGCCACTGAAGCTTTCTTT. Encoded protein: CASSLTGIVATEAFF.

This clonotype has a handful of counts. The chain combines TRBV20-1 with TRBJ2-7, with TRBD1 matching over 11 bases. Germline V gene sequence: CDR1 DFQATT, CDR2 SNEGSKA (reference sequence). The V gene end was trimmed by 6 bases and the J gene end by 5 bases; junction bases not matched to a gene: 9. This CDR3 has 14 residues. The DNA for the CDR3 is TGCAGTGCCGAGGGACAGGGGGTTTTGCACGAGCAGTACTTC. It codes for CSAEGQGVLHEQYF.

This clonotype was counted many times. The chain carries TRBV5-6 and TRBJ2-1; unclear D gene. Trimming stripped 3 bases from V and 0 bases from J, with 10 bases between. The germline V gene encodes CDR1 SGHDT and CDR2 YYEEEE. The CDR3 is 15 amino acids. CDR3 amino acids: CASSSDASSYNEQFF. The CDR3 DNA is TGTGCCAGCAGCTCGGACGCTAGCTCCTACAATGAGCAGTTCTTC.

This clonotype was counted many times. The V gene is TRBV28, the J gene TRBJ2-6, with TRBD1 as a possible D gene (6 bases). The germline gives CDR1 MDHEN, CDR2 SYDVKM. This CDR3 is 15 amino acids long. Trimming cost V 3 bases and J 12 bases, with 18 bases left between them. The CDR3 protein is CASSFSRQGIGVLTF. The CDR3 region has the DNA TGTGCCAGCAGTTTTTCTCGGCAGGGGATTGGCGTCCTGACTTTC.

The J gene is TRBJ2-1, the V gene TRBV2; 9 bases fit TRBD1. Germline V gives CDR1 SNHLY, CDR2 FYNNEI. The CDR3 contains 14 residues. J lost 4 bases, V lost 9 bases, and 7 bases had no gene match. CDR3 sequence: CASKQGAEYNEQFF. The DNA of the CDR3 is TGTGCCAGTAAACAGGGGGCCGAATACAATGAGCAGTTCTTC.

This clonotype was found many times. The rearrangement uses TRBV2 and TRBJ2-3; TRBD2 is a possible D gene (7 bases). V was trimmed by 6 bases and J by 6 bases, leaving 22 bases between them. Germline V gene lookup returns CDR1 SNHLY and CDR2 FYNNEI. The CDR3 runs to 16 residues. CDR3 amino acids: CASRPIQGGRWDTQYF. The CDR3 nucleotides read TGTGCCAGCAGACCAATACAGGGAGGGAGGTGGGATACGCAGTATTTT.

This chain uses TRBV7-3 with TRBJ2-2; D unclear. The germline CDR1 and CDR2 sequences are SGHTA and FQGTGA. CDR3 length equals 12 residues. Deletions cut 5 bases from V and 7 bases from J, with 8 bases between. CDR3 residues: CASSVGSGELFF. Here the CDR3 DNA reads TGTGCCAGCAGCGTGGGCAGCGGGGAGCTGTTTTTT.

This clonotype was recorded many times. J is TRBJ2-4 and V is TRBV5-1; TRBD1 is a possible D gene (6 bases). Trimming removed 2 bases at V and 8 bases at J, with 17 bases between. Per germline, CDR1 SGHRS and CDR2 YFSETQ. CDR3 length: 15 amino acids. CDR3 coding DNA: TGCGCCAGCAGCTTAAACAGGGTGCCGGTGGACATTCAGTACTTC. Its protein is CASSLNRVPVDIQYF.